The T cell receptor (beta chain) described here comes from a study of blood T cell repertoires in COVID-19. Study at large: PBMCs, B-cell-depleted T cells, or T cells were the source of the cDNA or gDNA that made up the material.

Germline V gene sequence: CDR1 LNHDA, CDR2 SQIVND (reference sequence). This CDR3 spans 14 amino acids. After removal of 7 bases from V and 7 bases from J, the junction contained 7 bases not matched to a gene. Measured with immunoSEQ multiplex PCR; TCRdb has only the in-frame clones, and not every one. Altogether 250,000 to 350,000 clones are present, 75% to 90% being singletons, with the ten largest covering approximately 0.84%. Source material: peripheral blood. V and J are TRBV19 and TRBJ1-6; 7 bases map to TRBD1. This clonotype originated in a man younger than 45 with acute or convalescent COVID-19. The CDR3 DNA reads TGTGCCAGTACCCCCCAGGGGGTCAATTCACCCCTCCACTTT. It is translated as CASTPQGVNSPLHF.